These T cell receptor beta chains were read from a single sample in a study of OX40 agonist ivuxolimab in advanced cancers. Measured with immunoSEQ multiplex PCR; TCRdb has only the in-frame clones, and not every one. The data show 65,000 to 85,000 clones, more than 80% seen once. This material consisted of CD4+ or CD8+ T cells sorted from blood, taken in a trial of the OX40 agonist ivuxolimab. These receptors came from an adult with an advanced solid tumor such as melanoma, head and neck, liver or kidney cancer. Both conserved end residues are part of each CDR3. Fields, in order: V gene, D gene, J gene, clone size, CDR3 DNA, CDR3 protein. A D gene is named only where the DNA matches it firmly. The size entry is marked missing in some rows and otherwise reads once, few, many or a size class.

v_call: TRBV7-2; d_call: TRBD2; j_call: TRBJ2-7; clone_size: NA; cdr3_nt: TGTGCCAGCAGCGCAGCGGGAGGTCTTTCCTACGAGCAGTACTTC; cdr3_aa: CASSAAGGLSYEQYF
v_call: TRBV7-6; d_call: NA; j_call: TRBJ2-3; clone_size: NA; cdr3_nt: TGTGCCAGCAGCTTAGTGTGGGGCGTAGATACGCAGTATTTT; cdr3_aa: CASSLVWGVDTQYF
v_call: TRBV6-4; d_call: NA; j_call: TRBJ1-5; clone_size: NA; cdr3_nt: TGTGCCAGCAGTTACTCGGCGGGGACTTATAGCAATCAGCCCCAGCATTTT; cdr3_aa: CASSYSAGTYSNQPQHF
v_call: TRBV18; d_call: NA; j_call: TRBJ2-5; clone_size: NA; cdr3_nt: TGTGCCAGCTCACGGTCCTGGCAAGAGACCCAGTACTTC; cdr3_aa: CASSRSWQETQYF
v_call: TRBV5-1; d_call: TRBD2; j_call: TRBJ2-3; clone_size: NA; cdr3_nt: TGCGCCAGCAGCTTAAGCGGGGGGATCACAGATACGCAGTATTTT; cdr3_aa: CASSLSGGITDTQYF
v_call: TRBV7-6; d_call: NA; j_call: TRBJ2-1; clone_size: few; cdr3_nt: TGTGCCAGCAGCTTAGACCCTGGCACAAGCTCCTACAATGAGCAGTTCTTC; cdr3_aa: CASSLDPGTSSYNEQFF
v_call: TRBV5-1; d_call: NA; j_call: TRBJ1-1; clone_size: NA; cdr3_nt: TGCGCCAGCAGCACCGGCCCCAACACTGAAGCTTTCTTT; cdr3_aa: CASSTGPNTEAFF
v_call: TRBV2; d_call: NA; j_call: TRBJ2-1; clone_size: NA; cdr3_nt: TGTGCCACAGCAGGGGGGTCCTACAATGAGCAGTTCTTC; cdr3_aa: CATAGGSYNEQFF
v_call: TRBV18; d_call: NA; j_call: TRBJ1-1; clone_size: NA; cdr3_nt: TGTGCCAGCTCACCACTGAGGTCGAGGGGCCTTGAAGCTTTCTTT; cdr3_aa: CASSPLRSRGLEAFF
v_call: TRBV19; d_call: NA; j_call: TRBJ2-7; clone_size: once; cdr3_nt: TGTGCCAGTAGTGAAGGGCCAGGCCCCTACGAGCAGTACTTC; cdr3_aa: CASSEGPGPYEQYF
v_call: TRBV6-1; d_call: NA; j_call: TRBJ2-3; clone_size: NA; cdr3_nt: TGTGCCAGCAATAGGGACGGAGACACAGATACGCAGTATTTT; cdr3_aa: CASNRDGDTDTQYF
v_call: TRBV7-2; d_call: TRBD2; j_call: TRBJ2-2; clone_size: NA; cdr3_nt: TGTGCCAGCAGCTCCGGACTAGCGGGGGGGCCTAGAGGGGAGCTGTTTTTT; cdr3_aa: CASSSGLAGGPRGELFF
v_call: TRBV18; d_call: NA; j_call: TRBJ2-1; clone_size: NA; cdr3_nt: TGTGCCAGCTCACTTGGCCCAGCGGTCTACAATGAGCAGTTCTTC; cdr3_aa: CASSLGPAVYNEQFF
v_call: TRBV7-6; d_call: NA; j_call: TRBJ2-2; clone_size: NA; cdr3_nt: TGTGCCAGCAGCTTAGTGACTAGATGGGTGCCCGGGGAGCTGTTTTTT; cdr3_aa: CASSLVTRWVPGELFF
v_call: TRBV11-1; d_call: NA; j_call: TRBJ2-1; clone_size: NA; cdr3_nt: TGTGCCAGCAGCTCCTACGGAGACGAGTTCTTC; cdr3_aa: CASSSYGDEFF
v_call: TRBV19; d_call: NA; j_call: TRBJ2-3; clone_size: once; cdr3_nt: TGTGCCAGTACTTGGGGGCCAGGCACAGATACGCAGTATTTT; cdr3_aa: CASTWGPGTDTQYF
v_call: TRBV6-5; d_call: NA; j_call: TRBJ1-3; clone_size: NA; cdr3_nt: TGTGCCAGCAGAGTAGTGGCTGGAAACACCATATATTTT; cdr3_aa: CASRVVAGNTIYF
v_call: TRBV2; d_call: TRBD2; j_call: TRBJ2-7; clone_size: NA; cdr3_nt: TGTGCCAGCAGACTTCTAGCGGGTTCAACCTACGAGCAGTACTTC; cdr3_aa: CASRLLAGSTYEQYF
v_call: TRBV28; d_call: TRBD2; j_call: TRBJ2-2; clone_size: NA; cdr3_nt: TGTGCCAGCAACGTCGGGACTAGTGCGCGAAAGGTTACCGGGGAGCTGTTTTTT; cdr3_aa: CASNVGTSARKVTGELFF
v_call: TRBV27; d_call: TRBD1; j_call: TRBJ2-7; clone_size: NA; cdr3_nt: TGTGCCACCAGGGACAGAATCTACGAGCAGTACTTC; cdr3_aa: CATRDRIYEQYF
v_call: TRBV7-2; d_call: NA; j_call: TRBJ1-5; clone_size: NA; cdr3_nt: TGTGCCAGCAGCCGCCGGGGGTACCCAAGCAATCAGCCCCAGCATTTT; cdr3_aa: CASSRRGYPSNQPQHF
v_call: TRBV19; d_call: NA; j_call: TRBJ1-2; clone_size: NA; cdr3_nt: TGTGCCAGCAAATTTTACAGGGCTGGAGGCTACACCTTC; cdr3_aa: CASKFYRAGGYTF
v_call: TRBV25-1; d_call: TRBD2; j_call: TRBJ2-3; clone_size: NA; cdr3_nt: TGTGCCAGCAGACTAGCGGGAGGAGATACGCAGTATTTT; cdr3_aa: CASRLAGGDTQYF
v_call: TRBV11-2; d_call: NA; j_call: TRBJ1-1; clone_size: NA; cdr3_nt: TGTGCCAGCAGCTTAGGGATGAACACTGAAGCTTTCTTT; cdr3_aa: CASSLGMNTEAFF
v_call: TRBV4-1; d_call: TRBD2; j_call: TRBJ2-7; clone_size: NA; cdr3_nt: TGCGCCAGCAGCAAAACTAGCGGAGCCTCCTACGAGCAGTACTTC; cdr3_aa: CASSKTSGASYEQYF
v_call: TRBV6-1; d_call: NA; j_call: TRBJ1-1; clone_size: NA; cdr3_nt: TGTGCCAGCAGTCGCGGGACGGTGAACACTGAAGCTTTCTTT; cdr3_aa: CASSRGTVNTEAFF
v_call: TRBV6-5; d_call: TRBD1; j_call: TRBJ1-1; clone_size: NA; cdr3_nt: TGTGCCAGCAGTCGGACAGGGGAGAACACTGAAGCTTTCTTT; cdr3_aa: CASSRTGENTEAFF
v_call: TRBV13; d_call: TRBD2; j_call: TRBJ2-7; clone_size: NA; cdr3_nt: TGTGCCAGCAGCCCAGGACTAGCGTACTCCTACGAGCAGTACTTC; cdr3_aa: CASSPGLAYSYEQYF
v_call: TRBV6-6; d_call: NA; j_call: TRBJ1-1; clone_size: NA; cdr3_nt: TGTGCCAGCAGTTACTTGAGGAACACTGAAGCTTTCTTT; cdr3_aa: CASSYLRNTEAFF
v_call: TRBV14; d_call: TRBD2; j_call: TRBJ2-1; clone_size: NA; cdr3_nt: TGTGCCAGCAGCCAAGATAACGTAGCGGGAGGGGAGTTCTTC; cdr3_aa: CASSQDNVAGGEFF
v_call: TRBV29-1; d_call: NA; j_call: TRBJ1-5; clone_size: NA; cdr3_nt: TGCAGCGTTGAAGGACAGCCCAATCAGCCCCAGCATTTT; cdr3_aa: CSVEGQPNQPQHF
v_call: TRBV2; d_call: NA; j_call: TRBJ2-7; clone_size: NA; cdr3_nt: TGTGCCAGCAGAGAGGAGGGTACCTACGAGCAGTACTTC; cdr3_aa: CASREEGTYEQYF
v_call: TRBV7-9; d_call: TRBD1; j_call: TRBJ1-5; clone_size: NA; cdr3_nt: TGTGCCAGCAGCTTAGGTGCAGGGGGCGGTCAGCCCCAGCATTTT; cdr3_aa: CASSLGAGGGQPQHF
v_call: TRBV6-6; d_call: NA; j_call: TRBJ1-5; clone_size: NA; cdr3_nt: TGTGCCAGCAGCCCCGGGGGGCCTGGCAATCAGCCCCAGCATTTT; cdr3_aa: CASSPGGPGNQPQHF
v_call: TRBV11-2; d_call: TRBD1; j_call: TRBJ1-5; clone_size: once; cdr3_nt: TGTGCCAGCAGCTTACGGGCAGGGGGGGATCAGCCCCAGCATTTT; cdr3_aa: CASSLRAGGDQPQHF
v_call: TRBV2; d_call: NA; j_call: TRBJ1-5; clone_size: few; cdr3_nt: TGTGCCAGCAGCGTGCTCGGGGCTCGGCCCCAGCATTTT; cdr3_aa: CASSVLGARPQHF
v_call: TRBV19; d_call: NA; j_call: TRBJ1-5; clone_size: few; cdr3_nt: TGTGCCAGTAGTTTTGCAGGGGCTCAGCCCCAGCATTTT; cdr3_aa: CASSFAGAQPQHF
v_call: TRBV5-1; d_call: NA; j_call: TRBJ2-5; clone_size: once; cdr3_nt: TGCGCCAGCAGCCCCACGACCCGCGGCCAAGAGACCCAGTACTTC; cdr3_aa: CASSPTTRGQETQYF
v_call: TRBV6-5; d_call: NA; j_call: TRBJ2-7; clone_size: NA; cdr3_nt: TGTGCCAGCAGTTACTATAGGGGTTACTCCGAGCAGTACTTC; cdr3_aa: CASSYYRGYSEQYF
v_call: TRBV27; d_call: TRBD2; j_call: TRBJ2-5; clone_size: few; cdr3_nt: TGTGCCAGCAGTTCGTCTAGCGGGGGGGCGGTAGGAGAGACCCAGTACTTC; cdr3_aa: CASSSSSGGAVGETQYF
v_call: TRBV28; d_call: TRBD1; j_call: TRBJ1-5; clone_size: NA; cdr3_nt: TGTGCCAGCGACGATCCGGGACAGTATCAGCCCCAGCATTTT; cdr3_aa: CASDDPGQYQPQHF
v_call: TRBV6-5; d_call: NA; j_call: TRBJ2-7; clone_size: NA; cdr3_nt: TGTGCCAGCAGTTATAGCTTCTGGGGGGAGCAGTACTTC; cdr3_aa: CASSYSFWGEQYF
v_call: TRBV7-7; d_call: TRBD1; j_call: TRBJ1-5; clone_size: NA; cdr3_nt: TGTGCTAGCAGCTTAGCGGGGGACAGTCTTAGTAGCAATCAGCCCCAGCATTTT; cdr3_aa: CASSLAGDSLSSNQPQHF
v_call: TRBV6-6; d_call: NA; j_call: TRBJ1-1; clone_size: NA; cdr3_nt: TGTGCCAGCAGTTACTCGAGGTCAGAAACTGAAGCTTTCTTT; cdr3_aa: CASSYSRSETEAFF
v_call: TRBV21-1; d_call: NA; j_call: TRBJ2-2; clone_size: NA; cdr3_nt: TGTGCCAGCAGTCGAGTCCCCCCCGGGACTAGTTTCCCCGGGGAGCTGTTTTTT; cdr3_aa: CASSRVPPGTSFPGELFF
v_call: TRBV4-2; d_call: NA; j_call: TRBJ1-4; clone_size: NA; cdr3_nt: TGTGCCAGCAGCCAAGACGAGGGGGGCTTTAATGAAAAACTGTTTTTT; cdr3_aa: CASSQDEGGFNEKLFF
v_call: TRBV11-3; d_call: TRBD1; j_call: TRBJ2-3; clone_size: NA; cdr3_nt: TGTGCCAGCAGCTTAGACCAGGGGGCAGGAGGTACGCAGTATTTT; cdr3_aa: CASSLDQGAGGTQYF
v_call: TRBV10-3; d_call: NA; j_call: TRBJ1-1; clone_size: NA; cdr3_nt: TGTGCCATCAGCCGCGGGGTGGGATCCACTGAAGCTTTCTTT; cdr3_aa: CAISRGVGSTEAFF
v_call: TRBV9; d_call: TRBD1; j_call: TRBJ1-2; clone_size: NA; cdr3_nt: TGTGCCAGCAGCCCGGGACAGGGGCACTATGGCTACACCTTC; cdr3_aa: CASSPGQGHYGYTF